Listed here are 29 T cell receptor beta chains from one sample, sequenced in a study of patients and donors after allogeneic stem cell transplantation. A single record per CDR3 protein comes from TCRdb applying MiXCR to the RT-PCR reads. The sample shows 800,000 to 1,000,000 distinct CDR3 sequences, 18% of them seen only once. The specimen was blood, either unsorted or a sorted T cell fraction (not recorded which). Every receptor here comes from a human donor who was either an allogeneic HSCT recipient or a stem cell or donor lymphocyte infusion donor (not recorded which). It is not recorded whose cells these are; they may come from a transplant donor.

This clonotype was detected a few times. This chain links TRBV10-3 with TRBJ1-2, with 10 positions matching TRBD1. This CDR3 is 14 amino acids long. CDR1 and CDR2 from the germline V gene are ENHRY and SYGVKD. V gave up 6 bases and J gave up 7 bases; unmatched junction bases: 8. The CDR3 coding sequence is TGTGCCATCAGCGAGACAGGGGGCAAAGTTGGCTACACCTTC. Protein: CAISETGGKVGYTF.

This sequence joins TRBV9 and TRBJ1-2, with TRBD1 matching 7 bases. The V segment lost 3 bases and the J segment 2 bases; nucleotides outside the gene matches: 4. The CDR3 extends over 14 amino acids. Germline loops: CDR1 SGDLS, CDR2 YYNGEE. CDR3 sequence: CASSGRQGNYGYTF. As DNA, the CDR3 is TGTGCCAGCAGCGGACGACAGGGAAACTATGGCTACACCTTC.

This chain uses TRBV11-2 with TRBJ2-5; D is possibly TRBD2 (5 bases). Trimming shortened V by 7 bases and J by 2 bases, and 17 bases separated the two germline ends. CDR1 SGHAT and CDR2 FQNNGV come from the germline V gene. The CDR3 contains 15 residues. This CDR3 is CASNFPHRTQETQYF. CDR3 nucleotides: TGTGCCAGCAACTTCCCGCATCGGACTCAAGAGACCCAGTACTTC.

A few counts support this clonotype. The chain is built from TRBV6-2 or TRBV6-3 and TRBJ2-7; 9 nucleotides line up with TRBD2. The germline V gene encodes CDR1 MNHEY and CDR2 SVGEGT. CDR3 length: 16 residues. Trimming took 7 bases from V and 3 from J; bases not matched to a gene: 13. The CDR3: CASTEAGGTALYEQYF. The CDR3, as DNA: TGTGCCAGCACGGAGGCGGGAGGGACGGCGCTCTACGAGCAGTACTTC.

In its sample, this clonotype was seen many times. The chain is built from TRBV9 and TRBJ2-1, with no clear D. Trimming removed 2 bases from V and 0 bases from J, with 9 bases in between. The CDR3 consists of 15 residues. CDR1 and CDR2 from the germline V gene are SGDLS and YYNGEE. CDR3 DNA: TGTGCCAGCAGCGTGGACGCAAGCTCCTACAATGAGCAGTTCTTC. This sequence encodes CASSVDASSYNEQFF.

The chain uses TRBV4-3 and TRBJ2-7; D perhaps matches TRBD1 (6 bases). The CDR3 is made up of 15 amino acids. V lost 0 bases, J lost 2 bases, and 11 bases lay in between. Germline CDR1 LGHNA, CDR2 YSLEER. CDR3 bases: TGCGCCAGCAGCCAAGATGGGGACATACCCTACGAGCAGTACTTC. Its translation is CASSQDGDIPYEQYF.

The chain links TRBV6-5 to TRBJ2-5; D is perhaps TRBD2 (6 bases). Germline-derived CDR1 and CDR2 are MNHEY and SVGAGI. This CDR3 contains 15 residues. The ends were cut back, 2 bases at V and 5 bases at J, with 15 bases in the middle. CDR3 residues: CASSYEGTARETQYF. The CDR3 nucleotides read TGTGCCAGCAGTTACGAGGGGACTGCTAGGGAGACCCAGTACTTC.

V and J are TRBV12-3 or TRBV12-4 and TRBJ1-4; 7 nucleotides align to TRBD1. The J segment lost 0 bases and the V segment lost 3 bases, leaving 7 bases of the junction unmatched. This CDR3 is 17 amino acids long. This CDR3 reads CASSFARDSPTNEKLFF. The CDR3 nucleotides read TGTGCCAGCAGTTTCGCCCGGGACAGCCCAACTAATGAAAAACTGTTTTTT.

The V gene is TRBV7-9, the J gene TRBJ2-7, with TRBD2 as a possible D gene (7 bases). This CDR3 comprises 15 residues. Germline V gene sequence: CDR1 SEHNR, CDR2 FQNEAQ (reference sequence). Trimming removed 10 bases at V and 6 bases at J, with 25 bases between. The DNA of the CDR3 is TGTGCCACTGGGGATGACGGGGGGCGAAGATTCGAGCAGTACTTC. This sequence encodes CATGDDGGRRFEQYF.

The chain employs TRBV12-3 or TRBV12-4 and TRBJ2-2, with D perhaps matching TRBD2 (5 bases). CDR3 size: 15 residues. Trimming left V 6 bases short and J 0 bases short, with 11 bases between. The CDR3 is CASRWLAPNTGELFF. CDR3 sequence (DNA): TGTGCCAGCAGGTGGCTAGCACCGAACACCGGGGAGCTGTTTTTT.

The chain has TRBV12-3 or TRBV12-4 and TRBJ2-3, with D possibly called TRBD1 or TRBD2 (6 bases each). The CDR3 contains 16 residues. The germline V and J ends were trimmed by 5 bases and 1 base, with 16 bases remaining between them. The CDR3 bases are TGTGCCAGCAGTGGACTACAGGGCCTACGCACAGATACGCAGTATTTT. It codes for CASSGLQGLRTDTQYF.

The V call is TRBV18, the J call TRBJ1-1; D is undetermined. CDR1 KGHSH and CDR2 LQKENI come from the germline V gene. V gave up 2 bases and J gave up 3 bases, with 7 bases separating them. The CDR3 has 13 amino acids. The CDR3 DNA reads TGTGCCAGCTCACCAGTCTTGCACACTGAAGCTTTCTTT. It is translated as CASSPVLHTEAFF.

This clonotype was counted many times. This rearrangement joins TRBV5-1 to TRBJ2-1; D is ambiguous. The ends were cut back, 1 base at V and 6 bases at J, with 11 bases in the middle. The germline CDR1 and CDR2 sequences are SGHRS and YFSETQ. The CDR3 has 14 amino acids. The CDR3 nucleotides are TGCGCCAGCAGCTTGCTCACAGCAGGCAATGAGCAGTTCTTC. Translated, it gives CASSLLTAGNEQFF.

This clonotype was counted between two and nine times. The chain couples TRBV4-1 to TRBJ1-3; D gene uncertain. CDR1 MGHRA and CDR2 YSYEKL come from the germline V gene. V dropped 0 bases and J dropped 4 bases, with 7 bases sitting between them. The CDR3 consists of 14 residues. CDR3 amino acids: CASSQDPAGNTIYF. CDR3 sequence (DNA): TGCGCCAGCAGCCAAGATCCAGCCGGAAACACCATATATTTT.

This clonotype was seen a few times. V gene TRBV11-2 combines with J gene TRBJ2-1, with TRBD1 as a possible D gene (5 bases). Germline-derived CDR1 and CDR2 are SGHAT and FQNNGV. This CDR3 comprises 13 residues. V was pared by 1 base and J by 10 bases, with 11 bases between. CDR3 nucleotides: TGTGCCAGCAGCTTAGTTATAGGGGTGGAGCAGTTCTTC. Residues: CASSLVIGVEQFF.

This clonotype was counted only a few times. This sequence joins TRBV6-5 and TRBJ1-4; D is possibly TRBD1 (5 bases). Germline V lookup: CDR1 MNHEY, CDR2 SVGAGI. CDR3 length equals 15 residues. With 2 bases removed from V and 4 bases from J, the gap between germline ends came to 11 bases. Here the CDR3 reads CASSYLGASNEKLFF. DNA for the CDR3: TGTGCCAGCAGTTACCTAGGGGCGAGTAATGAAAAACTGTTTTTT.

The chain uses TRBV6-2 or TRBV6-3 and TRBJ1-6; D may be TRBD1 (5 bases). CDR1 MNHEY and CDR2 SVGEGT come from the germline V gene. The germline V and J ends were trimmed by 2 bases and 6 bases, with 14 bases remaining between them. The CDR3 covers 16 residues. CDR3 protein: CASSYEKGRSNSPLHF. The CDR3 DNA is TGTGCCAGCAGTTACGAGAAGGGACGGAGTAATTCACCCCTCCACTTT.

The V call is TRBV6-5, the J call TRBJ2-2; the D call may be TRBD1 or TRBD2 (5 bases each). The CDR3 is made up of 15 amino acids. V was shortened by 2 bases and J by 8 bases, with 15 bases between the two germline ends. CDR1 and CDR2 from the germline V gene are MNHEY and SVGAGI. This CDR3 reads CASSYGASRGGELFF. The CDR3 coding sequence is TGTGCCAGCAGTTACGGGGCGTCCCGGGGAGGGGAGCTGTTTTTT.

This clonotype was detected only a few times. This chain connects TRBV7-9 to TRBJ2-7; 8 positions agree with TRBD1. Trimming at V came to 3 bases and at J to 4 bases, leaving 11 bases not matched to a gene. The CDR3 covers 16 residues. The germline CDR1 and CDR2 sequences are SEHNR and FQNEAQ (reference sequence). In nucleotides, the CDR3 is TGTGCCAGCAGCTTCCGTAGACAGGGGCCTTTTTACGAGCAGTACTTC. Protein product: CASSFRRQGPFYEQYF. Filled out from reference TRBV7-9 and TRBJ2-7, the complete variable domain reads DTGVSQNPRHKITKRGQNVTFRCDPISEHNRLYWYRQTLGQGPEFLTYFQNEAQLEKSRLLSDRFSAERPKGSFSTLEIQRTEQGDSAMYLCASSFRRQGPFYEQYFGPGTRLTVT.

Only a few counts were recorded for this clonotype. The V call is TRBV7-9, the J call TRBJ2-7; no firm D call. The CDR3 has 14 residues. Trimming cost V 2 bases and J 2 bases, with 10 bases left between them. From germline, CDR1 is SEHNR and CDR2 FQNEAQ (reference sequence). The CDR3, as DNA: TGTGCCAGCAGCTTATCGTGGTTTCCCTACGAGCAGTACTTC. Its protein is CASSLSWFPYEQYF.

This clonotype was found a few times. The chain has TRBV20-1 and TRBJ2-1; 7 nucleotides match TRBD1. Germline loops: CDR1 DFQATT, CDR2 SNEGSKA (reference sequence). V shed 4 bases, J shed 7 bases, and the junction held 10 bases outside the gene matches. The CDR3 is made up of 14 amino acids. The CDR3 nucleotides read TGCAGTGCTATGACAGGGAGAGGGATGAATGAGCAGTTCTTC. As protein: CSAMTGRGMNEQFF.

This chain uses TRBV24-1 with TRBJ2-5, with D possibly called TRBD1 or TRBD2 (5 bases each). The V gene lost 3 bases and the J gene lost 4 bases, with 20 bases spanning the gap. CDR1 and CDR2 (germline): KGHDR, SFDVKD. The CDR3 runs to 17 residues. The CDR3 DNA is TGTGCCACCAGTGATGCCCCGGGACGCCGGACTCGAGAGACCCAGTACTTC. Protein: CATSDAPGRRTRETQYF.

This clonotype came up a few times. The chain combines TRBV7-2 with TRBJ1-2; possibly TRBD1 for D (5 bases). V lost 5 bases and J lost 6, with 13 bases in between. The germline V gene has CDR1 SGHTA and CDR2 FQGNSA. The CDR3 has 13 amino acids. The CDR3 DNA is TGTGCCAGCAGCCCCGGGGCTTTCCATGGCTACACCTTC. Translating it yields CASSPGAFHGYTF.

This chain uses TRBV3-1 with TRBJ2-1; 14 bases match TRBD2. Germline V lookup: CDR1 LGHDT, CDR2 YNNKEL (reference sequence). The length of the CDR3 is 16 residues. Unmatched junction bases numbered 7, after V lost 0 bases and J lost 12 bases. This chain's CDR3 is CASSQEGGTSGRGQFF. CDR3 bases: TGTGCCAGCAGCCAAGAGGGAGGGACTAGCGGGAGAGGGCAGTTCTTC.

V gene TRBV6-5 combines with J gene TRBJ1-2, with no clear D. Germline CDR1 and CDR2: MNHEY and SVGAGI. The CDR3 runs 14 residues. Trimming removed 0 bases at V and 2 bases at J, with 7 bases between. Here the CDR3 reads CASSYSTRNYGYTF. The CDR3 DNA reads as TGTGCCAGCAGTTACTCGACCAGGAACTATGGCTACACCTTC.

This sequence joins TRBV11-1 and TRBJ1-1; maybe TRBD1 (5 bases). The CDR3 is 12 amino acids. V dropped 5 bases and J dropped 9 bases, with 13 bases sitting between them. CDR1 SGHAT and CDR2 FQDESV come from the germline V gene (reference sequence). In nucleotides, the CDR3 is TGTGCCAGCAGCCCTGACAGATCCAAAGCTTTCTTT. As protein: CASSPDRSKAFF.

This clonotype occurred many times. The chain uses TRBV12-3 or TRBV12-4 and TRBJ2-4; D remains ambiguous. V dropped 5 bases and J dropped 10 bases, with 9 bases sitting between them. The CDR3 is made up of 11 amino acids. In nucleotides, the CDR3 is TGTGCCAGCAGTGATCGATCAATTCAGTACTTC. Its protein is CASSDRSIQYF.

This clonotype was seen a few times. The chain links TRBV29-1 to TRBJ1-4; 8 bases line up with TRBD1. CDR1 is SQVTM and CDR2 is ANQGSEA in the germline V gene. The CDR3 loop spans 16 amino acids. The junction had 5 bases not matched to a gene; V was cut back by 1 base and J by 1 base. The CDR3 region has the DNA TGCAGCGTTGAAGTACAGGGGGGAAAAACTAATGAAAAACTGTTTTTT. This codes for CSVEVQGGKTNEKLFF.

The chain uses TRBV28 and TRBJ2-7, with TRBD1 matching over 9 bases. The CDR3 spans 16 residues. V lost 6 bases and J lost 5; bases outside the gene matches: 14. The germline V gene has CDR1 MDHEN and CDR2 SYDVKM. The CDR3 DNA reads TGTGCCAGCAGCTTACAAACCGGGACAGGGTCCAACGAGCAGTACTTC. Amino acids: CASSLQTGTGSNEQYF.